Listed here are 23 T cell receptor beta chains from one sample, sequenced in a study of T-cell reconstitution after alpha-beta-depleted transplantation in children. The authors prepared the TCRbeta library with unique molecular identifiers. Using its own MiXCR run on the PCR reads, TCRdb lists one record per CDR3 protein. The profile shows 200,000 to 250,000 distinct CDR3 sequences, 6.6% of them singletons. Sequenced material: PBMCs, taken before TCRalphabeta/CD19-depleted stem cell transplant. The receptors shown here come from a boy between 2 and 10 years old with acute lymphoblastic leukemia, due to receive a stem cell transplant.

This clonotype was seen many times. The genes are TRBV7-2 and TRBJ2-7; TRBD1 might be the D (5 bases). Trimming took off 5 bases at V and 3 bases at J, with 11 bases between the two ends. The CDR3 runs to 13 residues. Germline V lookup: CDR1 SGHTA, CDR2 FQGNSA. The CDR3 DNA sequence: TGTGCCAGCAGCGCGACTCAGGGCTACGAGCAGTACTTC. Protein product: CASSATQGYEQYF.

The rearrangement links TRBV5-1 to TRBJ2-7; 12 bases map to TRBD2. This CDR3 spans 15 amino acids. Germline V gives CDR1 SGHRS, CDR2 YFSETQ. J was trimmed by 7 bases and V by 4 bases; bases with no gene match: 9. CDR3 bases: TGCGCCAGCAGCCCGTCTAGCGGGAGGGTGATAGAGCAGTACTTC. As protein: CASSPSSGRVIEQYF.

The J gene is TRBJ2-1, the V gene TRBV6-2 or TRBV6-3, with 8 bases matching TRBD2. Trimming removed 0 bases from V and 7 bases from J; junction bases left unmatched: 8. The CDR3 has 16 residues. The germline CDR1 and CDR2 sequences are MNHEY and SVGEGT. This CDR3 is CASSYSTGGIPNEQFF. DNA of the CDR3: TGTGCCAGCAGTTACTCGACGGGGGGGATTCCAAATGAGCAGTTCTTC.

This clonotype was seen at least ten times. J is TRBJ2-7 and V is TRBV5-1, with 7 bases identical to TRBD1. J gave up 5 bases and V 2 bases, and 7 bases lay outside the gene matches. There are 14 residues in the CDR3. CDR1 and CDR2 (germline): SGHRS, YFSETQ. The CDR3 is CASSLGQEVNEQYF. The CDR3 nucleotides read TGCGCCAGCAGCTTAGGACAGGAGGTGAACGAGCAGTACTTC. Based on the CDR3 plus reference TRBV5-1 and TRBJ2-7, the full variable domain is KAGVTQTPRYLIKTRGQQVTLSCSPISGHRSVSWYQQTPGQGLQFLFEYFSETQRNKGNFPGRFSGRQFSNSRSEMNVSTLELGDSALYLCASSLGQEVNEQYFGPGTRLTVT.

This clonotype occurred many times. The chain combines TRBV2 with TRBJ2-5; TRBD1 matches at 8 bases. The CDR3 contains 15 residues. V trimming: 9 bases; J trimming: 2 bases; junction bases outside the gene matches: 11. Germline V lookup: CDR1 SNHLY, CDR2 FYNNEI. The CDR3 sequence is CARGKDRTGQETQYF. CDR3 nucleotides: TGTGCCAGGGGGAAAGACCGGACAGGGCAAGAGACCCAGTACTTC.

Ten or more counts support this clonotype. The rearrangement links TRBV5-1 to TRBJ2-1, with a weak D call TRBD1 (6 bases). The CDR3 loop spans 12 amino acids. Germline CDR1 reads SGHRS; CDR2 reads YFSETQ. Trimming shortened V by 4 bases and J by 6 bases, and 8 bases separated the two germline ends. The CDR3 is CASSPGANEQFF. The CDR3 bases are TGCGCCAGCAGCCCAGGGGCCAATGAGCAGTTCTTC. Filled out from reference TRBV5-1 and TRBJ2-1, the complete variable domain reads KAGVTQTPRYLIKTRGQQVTLSCSPISGHRSVSWYQQTPGQGLQFLFEYFSETQRNKGNFPGRFSGRQFSNSRSEMNVSTLELGDSALYLCASSPGANEQFFGPGTRLTVL.

This clonotype has at least ten counts. This chain links TRBV20-1 with TRBJ2-7; TRBD2 might be the D (6 bases). Trimming shortened V by 1 base and J by 3 bases, and 19 bases separated the two germline ends. The germline CDR1 and CDR2 sequences are DFQATT and SNEGSKA (reference sequence). This CDR3 is 16 amino acids long. CDR3 DNA sequence: TGCAGTGCTAGAGGTGGAGCGGGCCCCGGCCTCTACGAGCAGTACTTC. Its translation is CSARGGAGPGLYEQYF.

The chain carries TRBV28 and TRBJ1-2; TRBD1 might be the D (6 bases). Between the trimmed V and J ends, which lost 6 bases and 1 base, there was a span of 21 bases. The germline gives CDR1 MDHEN, CDR2 SYDVKM. This CDR3 is built from 17 residues. CDR3 amino acids: CASRPIDRDTLNYGYTF. DNA for the CDR3: TGTGCCAGCAGACCCATCGACCGGGACACCCTTAACTATGGCTACACCTTC.

This clonotype appeared a few times. The V call is TRBV7-9, the J call TRBJ1-5, with a weak D call TRBD1 (6 bases). The CDR3 is 13 amino acids. V was shortened by 3 bases and J by 7 bases, with 10 bases between the two germline ends. Germline loops: CDR1 SEHNR, CDR2 FQNEAQ (reference sequence). CDR3 amino acids: CASSFAGEQPQHF. For the CDR3, the DNA is TGTGCCAGCAGCTTCGCAGGGGAACAGCCCCAGCATTTT. The full variable domain, rest sourced from reference TRBV7-9 and TRBJ1-5, is DTGVSQNPRHKITKRGQNVTFRCDPISEHNRLYWYRQTLGQGPEFLTYFQNEAQLEKSRLLSDRFSAERPKGSFSTLEIQRTEQGDSAMYLCASSFAGEQPQHFGDGTRLSIL.

In this sample, this clonotype turned up many times. The chain joins TRBV12-3 or TRBV12-4 to TRBJ2-1; either TRBD1 or TRBD2 may fit D (5 bases each). CDR3 size: 15 residues. The ends were cut back, 3 bases at V and 0 bases at J, with 9 bases in the middle. In DNA form, the CDR3 reads TGTGCCAGCAGTTTGGGGGTGAGCTCCTACAATGAGCAGTTCTTC. Amino acids: CASSLGVSSYNEQFF.

This clonotype was observed at least ten times. The V call is TRBV11-2, the J call TRBJ2-5, with D unresolved. This CDR3 region has 11 residues. V was cut by 4 bases and J by 3 bases, with 3 bases left in between. CDR1 SGHAT and CDR2 FQNNGV come from the germline V gene. CDR3 sequence (DNA): TGTGCCAGCAGCTGGAAAGAGACCCAGTACTTC. Translated: CASSWKETQYF.

This clonotype was picked up a small number of times. This chain joins TRBV4-3 and TRBJ2-3, with 9 bases lining up with TRBD2. Germline CDR1 and CDR2: LGHNA and YSLEER. This CDR3 contains 13 residues. V was pared by 0 bases and J by 10 bases, with 2 bases of the junction left unmatched. This chain's CDR3 is CASSQEGGGAQYF. CDR3 DNA sequence: TGCGCCAGCAGCCAAGAAGGCGGGGGGGCGCAGTATTTT.

This clonotype was counted at least ten times. The chain combines TRBV20-1 with TRBJ2-1, with 8 bases lining up with TRBD2. CDR3 length: 14 amino acids. J lost 4 bases, V lost 6 bases, and 8 bases had no gene match. Germline-derived CDR1 and CDR2 are DFQATT and SNEGSKA (reference sequence). The CDR3 sequence is CSATSSGLYNEQFF. CDR3 nucleotides: TGCAGTGCCACGTCTAGCGGGCTATACAATGAGCAGTTCTTC.

This clonotype was observed at least ten times. This rearrangement joins TRBV25-1 to TRBJ2-3; D might be TRBD2 (6 bases). V lost 1 base, J lost 7 bases, and 15 bases lay in between. CDR3 size: 15 residues. CDR1 and CDR2 (germline): MGHDK, SYGVNS. The CDR3 here is CASSELSGGLHTQYF. The CDR3 DNA reads as TGTGCCAGCAGTGAATTGTCCGGGGGTCTTCATACGCAGTATTTT.

This clonotype came up many times. This chain joins TRBV5-1 and TRBJ1-5; D gene unclear. The ends were cut back, 2 bases at V and 3 bases at J, with 6 bases in the middle. The germline V gene has CDR1 SGHRS and CDR2 YFSETQ. The CDR3 is 13 amino acids. This CDR3 reads CASSFGLNQPQHF. CDR3 nucleotides: TGCGCCAGCAGCTTTGGCCTCAATCAGCCCCAGCATTTT.

J is TRBJ2-1 and V is TRBV29-1; 10 bases match TRBD2. The CDR3 spans 14 residues. Germline V lookup: CDR1 SQVTM, CDR2 ANQGSEA. V gave up 8 bases and J gave up 4 bases; unmatched junction bases: 8. The CDR3 here is CSLETSGLYNEQFF. CDR3 coding DNA: TGCAGCTTAGAGACTAGCGGGTTATACAATGAGCAGTTCTTC.

This clonotype showed up just a few times. This rearrangement joins TRBV18 to TRBJ2-5; D possibly matches TRBD1 or TRBD2 (5 bases each). Germline V lookup: CDR1 KGHSH, CDR2 LQKENI. Deletions cut 0 bases from V and 4 bases from J, with 9 bases between. This CDR3 is built from 14 residues. The CDR3 here is CASSPPGPGETQYF. CDR3 bases: TGTGCCAGCTCACCACCGGGACCCGGAGAGACCCAGTACTTC.

This clonotype was seen ten or more times. The chain links TRBV12-3 or TRBV12-4 to TRBJ2-2; D is unclear. V was clipped by 7 bases and J by 10 bases, with 16 bases between them. The CDR3 spans 13 residues. The CDR3 nucleotides are TGTGCCAGCACCCGGTCGAGTGGACCGGAGCTGTTTTTT. Encoded protein: CASTRSSGPELFF.

This clonotype was seen repeatedly, ten times or more. The chain joins TRBV5-5 to TRBJ2-7, with D tentatively TRBD2 (6 bases). Germline-derived CDR1 and CDR2 are SGHKS and YYEKEE (reference sequence). Between the trimmed V and J ends, which lost 4 bases and 4 bases, there was a span of 21 bases. The CDR3 has 16 residues. DNA for the CDR3: TGTGCCAGCAGCCTCCCGCGTTACGGGAGTAGTTACGAGCAGTACTTC. Its protein product is CASSLPRYGSSYEQYF.

Remarks on this clonotype: A much larger clone differs from this one at a single base, so this may be a read error. The V gene is TRBV7-2, the J gene TRBJ1-1; D gene ambiguous. The V end lost 1 base, the J end lost 12 bases, and 15 bases lay between the germline ends. The germline CDR1 and CDR2 sequences are SGHTA and FQGNSA. The CDR3 length is 13 residues. CDR3 residues: CASSLGTATEPFF. The CDR3 nucleotides read TGTGCCAGCAGCTTAGGGACCGCTACCGAACCTTTCTTT.

The V and J genes are TRBV7-2 and TRBJ2-3; D ambiguous. Per germline, CDR1 SGHTA and CDR2 FQGNSA. This CDR3 has 15 residues. V lost 2 bases and J lost 2, with 11 bases in between. In DNA, the CDR3 is TGTGCCAGCAGCTTAAGGGCAGAAGTCACAGATACGCAGTATTTT. This encodes CASSLRAEVTDTQYF.

As regards this clonotype: A read error may produce the germline difference seen at one junction end. This rearrangement joins TRBV4-2 to TRBJ2-7; 8 nucleotides align to TRBD2. CDR3 length equals 13 residues. The germline V gene encodes CDR1 LGHNA and CDR2 YNFKEQ. This CDR3 is CASSPGGSYEEYF. CDR3 DNA sequence: TGTGCCAGCAGCCCGGGGGGGAGCTACGAGGAGTACTTC.

This clonotype came up many times. CDR3 residues: CASSGGRPYNEQFF. In nucleotides, the CDR3 is TGCGCCAGCAGTGGAGGGAGGCCCTACAATGAGCAGTTCTTC. The V and J genes are TRBV5-1 and TRBJ2-1; D is perhaps TRBD2 (6 bases). Looked up from germline, CDR1 is SGHRS and CDR2 is YFSETQ. The CDR3 length is 14 residues. The V gene lost 5 bases and the J gene lost 2 bases, with 11 bases spanning the gap.